Below, one T cell receptor (beta chain) is given with its context. Its cognate antigen is unknown. This sample was taken from a study of siplizumab effects on memory and regulatory T cells. Study outcomes and limitations: The alloresponse seemed to draw substantially on naive T cells, which appeared more diverse than memory cells.

It was 100,000 or so TCR templates that were assayed per sample. Using immunoSEQ multiplex PCR, the repertoire was profiled, and TCRdb retains in-frame clones only, with some absent. The data show about 110,000 clones, with just under 95% seen just once and 1.3% held by the top ten. Sequenced material: CD4+ T cells sorted from blood. This receptor was obtained from a human donor in good health.

The CDR3 bases are TGTGCCAGCAGCGTAGCGTCCGCGAACTTCTATGGCTACACCTTC. It codes for CASSVASANFYGYTF. V gene TRBV9 combines with J gene TRBJ1-2, with D uncertain. Per germline, CDR1 SGDLS and CDR2 YYNGEE. Trimming cost V 0 bases and J 4 bases, with 13 bases left between them. This CDR3 spans 15 amino acids.